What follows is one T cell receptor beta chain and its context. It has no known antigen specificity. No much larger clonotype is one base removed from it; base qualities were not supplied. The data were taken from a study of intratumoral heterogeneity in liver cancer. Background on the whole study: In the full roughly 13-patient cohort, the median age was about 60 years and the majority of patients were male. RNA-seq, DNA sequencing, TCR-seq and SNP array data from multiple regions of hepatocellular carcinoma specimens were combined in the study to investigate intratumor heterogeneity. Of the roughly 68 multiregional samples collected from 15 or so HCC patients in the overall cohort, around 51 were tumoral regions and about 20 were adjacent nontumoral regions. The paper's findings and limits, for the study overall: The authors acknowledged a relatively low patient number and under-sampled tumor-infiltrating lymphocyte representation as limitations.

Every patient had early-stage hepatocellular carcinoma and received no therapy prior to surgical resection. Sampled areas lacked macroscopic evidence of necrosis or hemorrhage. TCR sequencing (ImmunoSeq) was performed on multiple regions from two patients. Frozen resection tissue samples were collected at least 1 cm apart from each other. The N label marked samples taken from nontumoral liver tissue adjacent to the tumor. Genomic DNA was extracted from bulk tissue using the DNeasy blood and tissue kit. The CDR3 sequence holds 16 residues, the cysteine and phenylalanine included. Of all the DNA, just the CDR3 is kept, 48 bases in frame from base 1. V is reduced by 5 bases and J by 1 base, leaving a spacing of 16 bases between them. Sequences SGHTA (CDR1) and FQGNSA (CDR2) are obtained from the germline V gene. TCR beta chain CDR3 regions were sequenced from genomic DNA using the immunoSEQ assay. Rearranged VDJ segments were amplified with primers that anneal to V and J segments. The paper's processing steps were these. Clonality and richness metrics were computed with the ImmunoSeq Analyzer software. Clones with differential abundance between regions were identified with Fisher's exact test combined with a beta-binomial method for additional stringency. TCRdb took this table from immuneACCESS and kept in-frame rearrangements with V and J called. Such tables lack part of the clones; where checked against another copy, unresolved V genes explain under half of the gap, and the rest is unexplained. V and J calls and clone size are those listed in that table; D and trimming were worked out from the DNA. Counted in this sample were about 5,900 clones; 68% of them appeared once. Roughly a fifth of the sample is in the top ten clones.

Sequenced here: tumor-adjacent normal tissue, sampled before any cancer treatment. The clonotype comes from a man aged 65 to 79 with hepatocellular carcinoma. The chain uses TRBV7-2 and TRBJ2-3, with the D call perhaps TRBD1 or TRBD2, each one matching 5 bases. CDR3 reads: CASSQSPGTGTDTQYF. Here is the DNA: TGTGCCAGCAGCCAAAGTCCCGGGACGGGCACAGATACGCAGTATTTT.